This T cell receptor beta chain was obtained from a study of CD8 T cells in Susac syndrome. A single count supports this clonotype. The CDR3 is made up of 14 amino acids. CDR1 and CDR2 from the germline V gene are LGHDT and YNNKEL (reference sequence). V shed 4 bases, J shed 2 bases, and the junction held 2 bases outside the gene matches. An amount of RNA that ranged from roughly 0.45 to 1 ug was reverse transcribed with random hexamers. From the immunoSEQ multiplex PCR reads, TCRdb called clonotypes with MiXCR, one entry per CDR3 protein. The sample comprises approximately 230,000 distinct CDR3 sequences, around 93% of which are singletons, and around 0.07% rests with the top ten.

This rearrangement joins TRBV3-1 to TRBJ2-1, with 7 bases matching TRBD1. Sequencing used CD4+ T cells from PBMCs. The TCR comes from a human donor with multiple sclerosis. CDR3 sequence reads: CASSPGQAYNEQFF. In nucleotides, the CDR3 is TGTGCCAGCAGCCCCGGACAGGCCTACAATGAGCAGTTCTTC.